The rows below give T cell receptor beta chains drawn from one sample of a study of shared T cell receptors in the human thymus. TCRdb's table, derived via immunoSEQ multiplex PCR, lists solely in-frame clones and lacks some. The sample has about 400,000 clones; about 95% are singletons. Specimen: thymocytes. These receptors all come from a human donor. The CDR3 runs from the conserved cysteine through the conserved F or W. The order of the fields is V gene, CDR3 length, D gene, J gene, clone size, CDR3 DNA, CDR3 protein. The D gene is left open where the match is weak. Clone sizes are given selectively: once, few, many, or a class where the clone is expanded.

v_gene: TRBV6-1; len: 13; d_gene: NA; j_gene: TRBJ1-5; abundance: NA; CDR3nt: TGTGCCAGCAGTGTGGGGGAATTGAAGCCCCAGCATTTT; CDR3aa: CASSVGELKPQHF
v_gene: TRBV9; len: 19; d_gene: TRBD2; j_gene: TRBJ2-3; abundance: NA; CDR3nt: TGTGCCAGCAGCGGATCCCCGGGACTAGCGGAGGTGGGGCCAGATACGCAGTATTTT; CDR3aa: CASSGSPGLAEVGPDTQYF
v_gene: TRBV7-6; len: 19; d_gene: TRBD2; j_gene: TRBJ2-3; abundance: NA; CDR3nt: TGTGCCAGCAGCTCTTGGACTAGCGGGCGGAGATGGGGCACAGATACGCAGTATTTT; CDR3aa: CASSSWTSGRRWGTDTQYF
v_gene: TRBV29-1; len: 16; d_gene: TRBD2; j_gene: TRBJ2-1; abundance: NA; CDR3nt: TGCAGCGTCCGTCTCCGACTAGCGGGAGCCTACAATGAGCAGTTCTTC; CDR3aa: CSVRLRLAGAYNEQFF
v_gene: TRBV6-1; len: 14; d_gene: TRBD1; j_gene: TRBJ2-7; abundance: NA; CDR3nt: TGTGCCAGCAATCCGACAGGGGGCGGCGACGAGCAGTACTTC; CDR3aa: CASNPTGGGDEQYF
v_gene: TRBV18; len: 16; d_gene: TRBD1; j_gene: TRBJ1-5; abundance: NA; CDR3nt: TGTGCCAGCTCACCACAGGGCAGGGGGTACAATCAGCCCCAGCATTTT; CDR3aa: CASSPQGRGYNQPQHF
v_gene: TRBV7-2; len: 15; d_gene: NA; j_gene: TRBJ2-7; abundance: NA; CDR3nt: TGTGCCAGCAGCCCCCCTTCTCCCAGAGTCTACGAGCAGTACTTC; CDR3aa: CASSPPSPRVYEQYF
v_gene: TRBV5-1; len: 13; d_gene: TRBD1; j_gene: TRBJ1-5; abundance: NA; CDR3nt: TGCGCCAGCAGCTTGGCAGGGGGCCAGCCCCAGCATTTT; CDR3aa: CASSLAGGQPQHF
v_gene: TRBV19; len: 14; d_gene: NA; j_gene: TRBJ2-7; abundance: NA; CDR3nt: TGTGCCAGTAGTATCGAACAGAGCTCCTACGAGCAGTACTTC; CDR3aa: CASSIEQSSYEQYF
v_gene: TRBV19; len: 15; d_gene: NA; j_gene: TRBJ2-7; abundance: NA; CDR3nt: TGTGCCAGTAGTATAGGTGACACCATCGCATACGAGCAGTACTTC; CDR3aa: CASSIGDTIAYEQYF
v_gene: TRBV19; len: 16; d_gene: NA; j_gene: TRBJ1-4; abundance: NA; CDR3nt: TGTGCCAGTAGTATAGAGGGCGGGGAAGGTGAAGAGAAACTGTTTTTT; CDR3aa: CASSIEGGEGEEKLFF
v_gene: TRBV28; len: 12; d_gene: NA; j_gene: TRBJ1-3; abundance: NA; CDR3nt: TGTGCCAGCAGTTTAAAAGGAAACACCATATATTTT; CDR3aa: CASSLKGNTIYF
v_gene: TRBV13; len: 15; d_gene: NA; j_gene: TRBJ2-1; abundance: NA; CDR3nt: TGTGCCAGCAGCCGCCCCCAGCCCAGCTGCAATGAGCAGTTCTTC; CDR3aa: CASSRPQPSCNEQFF
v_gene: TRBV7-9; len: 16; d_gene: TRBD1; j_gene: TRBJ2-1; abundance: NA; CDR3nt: TGTGCCAGCAGCTTAGGGGGGACAGGGAAAAACAATGAGCAGTTCTTC; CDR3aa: CASSLGGTGKNNEQFF
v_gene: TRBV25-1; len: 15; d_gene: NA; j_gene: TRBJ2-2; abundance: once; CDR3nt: TGTGCCAGCCTCCACAGGAGCTCGAACACCGGGGAGCTGTTTTTT; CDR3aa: CASLHRSSNTGELFF
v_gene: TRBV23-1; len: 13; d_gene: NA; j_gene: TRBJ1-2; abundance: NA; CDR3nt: TGCGCCAGCAGCCCCCCCAGGGGAAGTGGCTACACCTTC; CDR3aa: CASSPPRGSGYTF
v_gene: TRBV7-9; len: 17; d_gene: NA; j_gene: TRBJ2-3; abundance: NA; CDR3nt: TGTGCCAGCAGCCCCCTCAGGGCCTTTTCTAGCACAGATACGCAGTATTTT; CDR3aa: CASSPLRAFSSTDTQYF
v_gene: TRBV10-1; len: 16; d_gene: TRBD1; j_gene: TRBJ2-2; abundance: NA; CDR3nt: TGCGCCAGCAGAACCGGGACAGGGGATAACACCGGGGAGCTGTTTTTT; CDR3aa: CASRTGTGDNTGELFF
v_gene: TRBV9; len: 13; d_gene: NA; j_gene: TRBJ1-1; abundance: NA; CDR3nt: TGTGCCAGCAGCGTTAGGGGGGGCACTGAAGCTTTCTTT; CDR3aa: CASSVRGGTEAFF
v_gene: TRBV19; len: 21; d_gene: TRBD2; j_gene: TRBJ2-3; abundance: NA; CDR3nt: TGTGCCAGTAGTATAGTAGGAGGGCTAGCGGGACGTCGGGGGAGCACAGATACGCAGTATTTT; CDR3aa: CASSIVGGLAGRRGSTDTQYF
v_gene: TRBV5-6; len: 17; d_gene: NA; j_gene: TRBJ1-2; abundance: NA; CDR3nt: TGTGCCAGCAGCACAAATAAATACGGGGCCGTAAAGGGGGGCTACACCTTC; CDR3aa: CASSTNKYGAVKGGYTF
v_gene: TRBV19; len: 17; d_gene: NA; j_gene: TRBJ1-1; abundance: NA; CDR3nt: TGTGCCAGTAGTATAGATTCGGCCGGATCTGAGAACACTGAAGCTTTCTTT; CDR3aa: CASSIDSAGSENTEAFF
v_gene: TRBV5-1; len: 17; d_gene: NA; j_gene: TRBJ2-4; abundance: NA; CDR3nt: TGCGCCAGCAGCATACAGGGAGACGGATTAGGCAAAAACATTCAGTACTTC; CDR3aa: CASSIQGDGLGKNIQYF
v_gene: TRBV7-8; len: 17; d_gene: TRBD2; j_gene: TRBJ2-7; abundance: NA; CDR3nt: TGTGCCAGCAGCTTAGGTGCTAGCGGGACCCCCCTCTACGAGCAGTACTTC; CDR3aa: CASSLGASGTPLYEQYF
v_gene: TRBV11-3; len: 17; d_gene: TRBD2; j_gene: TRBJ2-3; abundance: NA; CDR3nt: TGTGCCAGCAGCAAAGTTGTGCGGGAGGGCCGTCCGGATACGCAGTATTTT; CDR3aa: CASSKVVREGRPDTQYF
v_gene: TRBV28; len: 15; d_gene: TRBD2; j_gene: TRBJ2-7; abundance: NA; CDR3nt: TGTGCCAGCAGTCGACCCGGACTAGCGATAAACGAGCAGTACTTC; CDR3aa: CASSRPGLAINEQYF
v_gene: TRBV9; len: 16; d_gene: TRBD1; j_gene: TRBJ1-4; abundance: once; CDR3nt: TGTGCCAGCAGCGTAGCTACAGGGGGCCGAAATGAAAAACTGTTTTTT; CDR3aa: CASSVATGGRNEKLFF
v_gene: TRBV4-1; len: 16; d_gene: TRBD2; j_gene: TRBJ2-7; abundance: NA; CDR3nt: TGCGCCAGCAGCCAGCCCCTAGCGGGAGGGAGATACGAGCAGTACTTC; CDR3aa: CASSQPLAGGRYEQYF
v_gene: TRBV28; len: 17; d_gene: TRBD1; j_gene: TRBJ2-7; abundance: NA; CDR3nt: TGTGCCAGCAGTCCACCCGAACCGGGACAGCTTGACTACGAGCAGTACTTC; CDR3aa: CASSPPEPGQLDYEQYF
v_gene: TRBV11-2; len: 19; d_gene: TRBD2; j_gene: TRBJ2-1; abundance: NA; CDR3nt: TGTGCCAGCAAACCTTGGGCTAGCGGGAGGGCCCTCTCCTACAATGAGCAGTTCTTC; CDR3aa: CASKPWASGRALSYNEQFF
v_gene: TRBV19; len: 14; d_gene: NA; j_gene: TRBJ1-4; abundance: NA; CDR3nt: TGTGCCAGTAGTATGGGACCGGCGAATGAAAAACTGTTTTTT; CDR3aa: CASSMGPANEKLFF
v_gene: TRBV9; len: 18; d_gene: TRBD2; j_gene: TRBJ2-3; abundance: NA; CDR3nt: TGTGCCAGCAGCGGCGGACTAGCGGGAGGGAACATCACAGATACGCAGTATTTT; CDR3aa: CASSGGLAGGNITDTQYF
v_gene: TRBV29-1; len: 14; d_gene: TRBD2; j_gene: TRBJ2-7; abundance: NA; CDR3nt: TGCAGCGCCTCGGGCCCTAGCGGATCCTACGAGCAGTACTTC; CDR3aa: CSASGPSGSYEQYF
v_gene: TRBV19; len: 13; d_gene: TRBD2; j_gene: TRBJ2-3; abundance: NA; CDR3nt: TGTGCCAGTCAGCGGGAGCTCACAGATACGCAGTATTTT; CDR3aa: CASQRELTDTQYF
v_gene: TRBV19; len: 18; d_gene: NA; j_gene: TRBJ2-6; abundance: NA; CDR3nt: TGTGCCAGTAGTATCCCCAGGTCAGAGCCCCCGGGGGCCAACGTCCTGACTTTC; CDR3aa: CASSIPRSEPPGANVLTF
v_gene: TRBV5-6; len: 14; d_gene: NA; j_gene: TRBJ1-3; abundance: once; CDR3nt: TGTGCCAGTCAGGCAAGGGGAAACGGAAACACCATATATTTT; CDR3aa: CASQARGNGNTIYF
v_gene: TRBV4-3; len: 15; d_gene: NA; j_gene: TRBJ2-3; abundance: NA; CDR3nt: TGCGCCAGCAGCCAAGTAGTTCAGAGTCCAGATACGCAGTATTTT; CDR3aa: CASSQVVQSPDTQYF
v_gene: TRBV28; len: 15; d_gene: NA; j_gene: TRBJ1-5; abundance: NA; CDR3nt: TGTGCCAGCAGCCGGACCGCCCGAACGGATCAGCCCCAGCATTTT; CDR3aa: CASSRTARTDQPQHF
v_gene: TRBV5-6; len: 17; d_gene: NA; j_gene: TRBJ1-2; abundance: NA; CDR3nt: TGTGCCAGCAGCTTTTCTTCAATGTTGGGGGATCTGGATGGCTACACCTTC; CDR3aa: CASSFSSMLGDLDGYTF
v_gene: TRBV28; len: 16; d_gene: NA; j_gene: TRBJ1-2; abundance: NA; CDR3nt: TGTGCCAGCAGTTTAGGGGGAGCGACAGGTGACTATGGCTACACCTTC; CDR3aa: CASSLGGATGDYGYTF
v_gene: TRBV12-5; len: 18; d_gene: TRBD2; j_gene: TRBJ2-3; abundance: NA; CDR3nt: TGTGCTAGCGCCGCCGCCCGTCGACTAGCGGGAGTAGGAGATACGCAGTATTTT; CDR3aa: CASAAARRLAGVGDTQYF
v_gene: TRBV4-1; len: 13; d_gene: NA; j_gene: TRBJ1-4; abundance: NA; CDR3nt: TGCGCCAGCAGCCAAGAGGCGCGAGAAAAACTGTTTTTT; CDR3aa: CASSQEAREKLFF
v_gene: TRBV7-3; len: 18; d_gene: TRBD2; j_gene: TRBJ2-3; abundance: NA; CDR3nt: TGTGCCAGCAGCGCCCAAAGGGGCGGGAGGGCCGGAACAGATACGCAGTATTTT; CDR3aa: CASSAQRGGRAGTDTQYF
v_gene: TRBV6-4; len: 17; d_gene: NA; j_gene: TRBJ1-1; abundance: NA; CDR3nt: TGTGCCAGCAGTGCAACCCCGGCAGGACAAGGGCCCACTGAAGCTTTCTTT; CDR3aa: CASSATPAGQGPTEAFF
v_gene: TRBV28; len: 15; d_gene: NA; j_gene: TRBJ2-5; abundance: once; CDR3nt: TGTGCCAGCAGTTTATCCGCGGAGTGGGAAGAGACCCAGTACTTC; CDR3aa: CASSLSAEWEETQYF
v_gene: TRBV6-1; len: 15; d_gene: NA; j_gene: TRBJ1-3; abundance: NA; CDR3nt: TGTGCCAGCAGTTCTCAAGGGGGGGCATTAAACACCATATATTTT; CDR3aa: CASSSQGGALNTIYF
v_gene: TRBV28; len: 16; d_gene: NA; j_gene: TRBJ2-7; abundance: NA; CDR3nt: TGTGCCAGCAGTCTACCATACTCGAGACAGTCCTACGAGCAGTACTTC; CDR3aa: CASSLPYSRQSYEQYF
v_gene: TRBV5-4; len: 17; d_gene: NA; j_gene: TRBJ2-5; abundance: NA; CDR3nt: TGTGCCAGCAGTTTGGGGCACGGCGGCAGGAGCCAAGAGACCCAGTACTTC; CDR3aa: CASSLGHGGRSQETQYF
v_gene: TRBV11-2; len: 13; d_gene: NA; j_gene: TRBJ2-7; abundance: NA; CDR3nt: TGTGCCAGCAGCTTGGGAGGAACCTACGAGCAGTACTTC; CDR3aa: CASSLGGTYEQYF
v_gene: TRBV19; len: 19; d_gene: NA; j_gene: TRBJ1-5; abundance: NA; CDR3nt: TGTGCCAGTAGTATTTTGGGGGAGCAGGGAATTTTGAGCAATCAGCCCCAGCATTTT; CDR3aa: CASSILGEQGILSNQPQHF
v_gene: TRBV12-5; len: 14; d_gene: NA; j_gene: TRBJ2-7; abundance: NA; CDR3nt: TGTGCTAGTGGCCGCATCGGTGACGCCTACGAGCAGTACTTC; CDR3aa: CASGRIGDAYEQYF
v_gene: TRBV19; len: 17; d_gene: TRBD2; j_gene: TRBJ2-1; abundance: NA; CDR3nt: TGTGCCAGTAGTCCTGGACTAGCGACGCGTCCCTACAATGAGCAGTTCTTC; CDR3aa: CASSPGLATRPYNEQFF
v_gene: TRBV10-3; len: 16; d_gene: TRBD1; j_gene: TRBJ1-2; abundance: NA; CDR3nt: TGTGCCATCAGTGAGTCGTTGGCAGGGGGCCCATGGGGCTACACCTTC; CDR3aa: CAISESLAGGPWGYTF
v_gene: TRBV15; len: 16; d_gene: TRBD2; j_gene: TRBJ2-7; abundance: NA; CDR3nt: TGTGCCACCAGCAGAGATCCAGGGACTAGCGGGAGCGAGCAGTACTTC; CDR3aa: CATSRDPGTSGSEQYF
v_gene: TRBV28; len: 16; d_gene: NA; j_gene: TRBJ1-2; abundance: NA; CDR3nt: TGTGCCAGCAGACCAGAATGGGAGGGAGCTAACTATGGCTACACCTTC; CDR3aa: CASRPEWEGANYGYTF
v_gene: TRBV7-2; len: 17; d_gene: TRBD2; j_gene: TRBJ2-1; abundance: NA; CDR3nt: TGTGCCAGCACCCTACTTCGGGCGGGAGCCTCCTACAATGAGCAGTTCTTC; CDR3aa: CASTLLRAGASYNEQFF
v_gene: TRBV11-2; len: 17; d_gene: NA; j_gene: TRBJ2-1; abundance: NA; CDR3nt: TGTGCCAGCAGCTTAGAAGTAGCAAGGACCCGTCGGGATGAGCAGTTCTTC; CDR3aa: CASSLEVARTRRDEQFF
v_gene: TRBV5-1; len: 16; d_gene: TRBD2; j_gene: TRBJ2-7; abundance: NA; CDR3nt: TGCGCCAGCAGCGCGGGACTAGCGGGAGGGCCGGGGGAGCAGTACTTC; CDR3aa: CASSAGLAGGPGEQYF
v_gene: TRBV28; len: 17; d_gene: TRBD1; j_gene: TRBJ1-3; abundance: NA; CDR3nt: TGTGCCAGCAGTTCCGTGGCCGGGACAGGGAATGGAAACACCATATATTTT; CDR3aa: CASSSVAGTGNGNTIYF
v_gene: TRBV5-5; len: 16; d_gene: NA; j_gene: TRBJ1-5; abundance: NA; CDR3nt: TGTGCCAGCAGCTTGCCGAGGGATGGGGTCGATCAGCCCCAGCATTTT; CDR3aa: CASSLPRDGVDQPQHF